These 29 T cell receptor beta chains came from one sample sequenced in a study of spatial heterogeneity in lung cancer. TCRdb called the 5' RACE reads again in MiXCR, with one record for every CDR3 protein. This sample has 55,000 to 70,000 distinct CDR3 sequences, with roughly 6.4% found just once. The sample's time point: sample taken at primary tumor resection. The material sequenced was PBMCs, taken at surgery. These TCRs come from a female donor with early-stage non-small cell lung cancer.

This clonotype showed up many times. This chain uses TRBV9 with TRBJ1-1, with TRBD1 identical over 7 bases. V lost 0 bases to trimming and J lost 5 bases; unmatched junction nucleotides: 10. CDR3 length equals 16 residues. Germline V CDR1 and CDR2: SGDLS, YYNGEE. This CDR3 is CASSVATRGPGTEAFF. The CDR3 DNA reads TGTGCCAGCAGCGTAGCTACAAGGGGGCCAGGTACTGAAGCTTTCTTT.

This clonotype came up many times. The chain links TRBV7-2 to TRBJ2-3, with D possibly matching TRBD2 (5 bases). The CDR3 is made up of 15 amino acids. The germline CDR1 and CDR2 sequences are SGHTA and FQGNSA. Trimming shortened V by 2 bases and J by 4 bases, and 13 bases separated the two germline ends. Here the CDR3 DNA reads TGTGCCAGCAGCTTACCAACCAGCGGAGCAGATACGCAGTATTTT. It specifies CASSLPTSGADTQYF.

In its sample, this clonotype ranks as medium-sized (0.01 to 0.1%). The rearrangement uses TRBV28 and TRBJ1-4; D call uncertain. V was pared by 2 bases and J by 7 bases, with 2 bases between. This CDR3 is 11 amino acids long. Germline V gene data show CDR1 as MDHEN and CDR2 as SYDVKM. Written as DNA, the CDR3 is TGTGCCAGCAGTTTAGGTGAAAAACTGTTTTTT. Protein sequence: CASSLGEKLFF.

V usage is TRBV7-4 and J usage is TRBJ1-1; 8 bases are a match to TRBD1. With 3 bases clipped from V and 6 bases from J, the junction kept 0 bases outside the gene matches. This CDR3 spans 12 amino acids. Germline V lookup: CDR1 SGHVT, CDR2 SQSDAQ. The CDR3 DNA is TGTGCCAGCAGCTTGACAGGGGCTGAAGCTTTCTTT. Translation: CASSLTGAEAFF.

The chain recombines TRBV11-3 with TRBJ1-6, with D perhaps matching TRBD1 (6 bases). Germline CDR1 reads SGHNT; CDR2 reads YENEEA. CDR3 size: 17 residues. V was shortened by 1 base and J by 9 bases, with 19 bases between the two germline ends. CDR3 amino acids: CASSLGSGATLSSPLHF. The DNA for the CDR3 is TGTGCCAGCAGCTTAGGGTCAGGGGCCACTCTTTCTTCACCCCTCCACTTT.

This chain joins TRBV5-5 and TRBJ2-2; 9 nucleotides match TRBD1. The CDR3 contains 14 residues. The V gene's germline CDR1 is SGHKS and CDR2 YYEKEE (reference sequence). Trimming at V came to 5 bases and at J to 2 bases, leaving 1 base not matched to a gene. This chain's CDR3 is CASRQGANTGELFF. CDR3 DNA: TGTGCCAGCAGACAGGGGGCAAACACCGGGGAGCTGTTTTTT.

This clonotype has only a few counts. The rearrangement links TRBV20-1 to TRBJ2-2; D possibly corresponds to TRBD2 (7 bases). The CDR3 is 14 residues long. Germline assignment: CDR1 DFQATT and CDR2 SNEGSKA (reference sequence). Deletions cut 5 bases from V and 6 bases from J, with 16 bases between. In DNA, the CDR3 is TGCAGTGCTTTCCACGGGGGGCCCGCCGGGGAGCTGTTTTTT. It codes for CSAFHGGPAGELFF.

This clonotype was counted only a few times. The chain recombines TRBV10-3 with TRBJ2-7; D gene uncertain. In germline, CDR1 is ENHRY, CDR2 SYGVKD. Trimming pared 2 bases from V and 4 bases from J, leaving 6 bases between. This CDR3 contains 12 residues. The CDR3 reads CAISEMGYEQYV. CDR3 in DNA: TGTGCCATCAGTGAGATGGGTTACGAGCAGTACGTC.

This clonotype was seen a few times. CDR3 protein: CASSQSLGTRGADTQYF. Here the CDR3 DNA reads TGTGCCAGCAGCCAATCCCTAGGGACAAGGGGGGCAGATACGCAGTATTTT. The chain is built from TRBV14 and TRBJ2-3, with D perhaps matching TRBD1 or TRBD2 (6 bases each). Trimming took off 2 bases at V and 4 bases at J, with 19 bases between the two ends. There are 17 residues in the CDR3. Germline V lookup: CDR1 SGHDN, CDR2 FVKESK.

This clonotype occurred a few times. This chain uses TRBV24-1 with TRBJ1-5; no clear D gene. Deletions cut 0 bases from V and 7 bases from J, with 9 bases between. The CDR3 totals 14 residues. Germline assignment: CDR1 KGHDR and CDR2 SFDVKD. DNA of the CDR3: TGTGCCACCAGTGATTTGAACTCCCACCAGCCCCAGCATTTT. Encoded protein: CATSDLNSHQPQHF.

V is TRBV9 and J is TRBJ2-4; TRBD2 is a possible D gene (6 bases). This CDR3 comprises 14 residues. V was clipped by 3 bases and J by 5 bases, with 12 bases between them. Germline V gene data show CDR1 as SGDLS and CDR2 as YYNGEE. For the CDR3, the DNA is TGTGCCAGCAGCGCGGGGGACGTACAAAACATTCAGTACTTC. Amino acid sequence: CASSAGDVQNIQYF.

This clonotype was detected many times. The chain is built from TRBV5-1 and TRBJ1-1; a weak D match, TRBD1 (5 bases). This CDR3 spans 15 amino acids. CDR1 is SGHRS, CDR2 YFSETQ, per germline. Trimming shortened V by 4 bases and J by 3 bases, and 16 bases separated the two germline ends. The CDR3 here is CASSITGKGDTEAFF. Here the CDR3 DNA reads TGCGCCAGCAGCATAACCGGGAAAGGGGACACTGAAGCTTTCTTT. Drawing the rest from reference TRBV5-1 and TRBJ1-1, the complete variable domain is KAGVTQTPRYLIKTRGQQVTLSCSPISGHRSVSWYQQTPGQGLQFLFEYFSETQRNKGNFPGRFSGRQFSNSRSEMNVSTLELGDSALYLCASSITGKGDTEAFFGQGTRLTVV.

At least ten counts were recorded for this clonotype. The chain has TRBV21-1 and TRBJ2-7; the table's TRBD1 call for D was not verified on the DNA. TRBV21-1 is a pseudogene segment. The CDR3 is 17 residues long. CDR3 DNA sequence: TGTGCCAGCAGCAAAGTTCAGGGACAGGTACAGTCCTACGAGCAGTACGTC. Translation: CASSKVQGQVQSYEQYV.

Many counts were recorded for this clonotype. This sequence joins TRBV7-2 and TRBJ1-5; D uncertain. This CDR3 has 14 amino acids. From germline, CDR1 is SGHTA and CDR2 FQGNSA. The V end lost 4 bases, the J end lost 2 bases, and 9 bases lay between the germline ends. CDR3 bases: TGTGCCAGCAGCTCCTTCACGGGCAATCAGCCCCAGCATTTT. Its translation: CASSSFTGNQPQHF.

V and J are TRBV23-1 and TRBJ2-7; TRBD1 matches at 10 bases. TRBV23-1 is recorded as an ORF, its role being uncertain. V was pared by 2 bases and J by 0 bases, with 1 base of the junction left unmatched. This CDR3 region has 15 residues. In DNA, the CDR3 is TGCGCCAGCAGTCAAGGGACAGGGGACTCCTACGAGCAGTACTTC. It encodes CASSQGTGDSYEQYF.

In this sample, this clonotype turned up many times. The CDR3 reads CASSQEDRLNTEAFF. CDR3 coding DNA: TGTGCCAGCAGCCAGGAGGACAGACTGAACACTGAAGCTTTCTTT. The V gene is TRBV4-2, the J gene TRBJ1-1, with D maybe TRBD1 (6 bases). V dropped 3 bases and J dropped 0 bases, with 11 bases sitting between them. Germline V lookup: CDR1 LGHNA, CDR2 YNFKEQ. This CDR3 has 15 amino acids.

In this sample, this clonotype turned up a few times. This chain links TRBV10-3 with TRBJ1-6; no definite D call. The V and J ends lost 2 bases and 8 bases respectively, with 13 bases between them. Germline V lookup: CDR1 ENHRY, CDR2 SYGVKD. The CDR3 has 15 residues. This chain's CDR3 is CAISEAGSEDSPLHF. CDR3 DNA sequence: TGTGCCATCAGTGAGGCGGGGTCGGAAGATTCACCCCTCCACTTT.

This clonotype was observed many times. The gene calls are TRBV12-3 or TRBV12-4 and TRBJ2-5; a possible D gene is TRBD2 (5 bases). CDR3 length: 13 residues. Between the trimmed V and J ends, which lost 4 bases and 1 base, there was a span of 7 bases. The CDR3, as DNA: TGTGCCAGCAGTTCGGACTTCCAAGAGACCCAGTACTTC. It encodes CASSSDFQETQYF.

This clonotype was seen many times. The rearrangement links TRBV29-1 to TRBJ2-1; 9 bases match TRBD1. CDR1 is SQVTM, CDR2 ANQGSEA, per germline. J gave up 5 bases and V 5 bases, and 7 bases lay outside the gene matches. The length of the CDR3 is 14 residues. CDR3 nucleotide sequence: TGCAGCGTTCCTACAGGGGGCTTCAACAATGAGCAGTTCTTC. Its translation: CSVPTGGFNNEQFF.

This clonotype was observed many times. V usage is TRBV9 and J usage is TRBJ2-2; D is perhaps TRBD2 (6 bases). Between the trimmed V and J ends, which lost 4 bases and 9 bases, there was a span of 19 bases. This CDR3 has 15 amino acids. The germline gives CDR1 SGDLS, CDR2 YYNGEE. The CDR3 DNA is TGTGCCAGCAGCACCCAGGGCGCGGGAACGAGGGAGCTGTTTTTT. This encodes CASSTQGAGTRELFF.

Many counts were recorded for this clonotype. V and J are TRBV5-6 and TRBJ2-5; a weak D match, TRBD2 (6 bases). V was shortened by 0 bases and J by 5 bases, with 14 bases between the two germline ends. The CDR3 loop spans 15 amino acids. Germline-derived CDR1 and CDR2 are SGHDT and YYEEEE. The CDR3 is CASSLVAGGGETQYF. CDR3 nucleotides: TGTGCCAGCAGCTTGGTGGCAGGTGGAGGGGAGACCCAGTACTTC.

This clonotype appeared a few times. The chain couples TRBV12-3 or TRBV12-4 to TRBJ2-2, with 11 bases lining up with TRBD2. The trim removed 5 bases at V and 4 bases at J, leaving 9 bases unmatched. This CDR3 comprises 17 residues. For the CDR3, the DNA is TGTGCCAGCAGTCCGGCTAGCGGGAGGTCGGGCACCGGGGAGCTGTTTTTT. This translates into CASSPASGRSGTGELFF.

The chain combines TRBV20-1 with TRBJ2-3, with D possibly TRBD2 on 5 matching bases. This CDR3 region has 11 residues. Looked up from germline, CDR1 is DFQATT and CDR2 is SNEGSKA (reference sequence). This CDR3 is CRCGSTDTQYF. DNA for the CDR3: TGCAGATGCGGGAGCACAGATACGCAGTATTTT.

This clonotype was counted ten times or more. The gene calls are TRBV5-1 and TRBJ2-5; weak D call: TRBD2 (5 bases). The germline V and J ends were trimmed by 2 bases and 1 base, with 9 bases remaining between them. This CDR3 region has 14 residues. Germline V lookup: CDR1 SGHRS, CDR2 YFSETQ. The CDR3 DNA reads as TGCGCCAGCAGCTTCACAGCGGTCCAAGAGACCCAGTACTTC. Translating it yields CASSFTAVQETQYF.

In its sample, this clonotype was seen many times. The V call is TRBV29-1, the J call TRBJ1-2; D gene unclear. V was cut by 0 bases and J by 2 bases, with 10 bases left in between. Per germline, CDR1 SQVTM and CDR2 ANQGSEA. CDR3 size: 14 residues. The CDR3 spells CSVEDSTVNYGYTF. Written as DNA, the CDR3 is TGCAGCGTTGAAGATTCCACAGTGAACTATGGCTACACCTTC.

This clonotype has a count of ten or more. V is TRBV12-3 or TRBV12-4 and J is TRBJ2-3; unclear D gene. V dropped 6 bases and J dropped 3 bases, with 7 bases sitting between them. This CDR3 region has 12 residues. DNA of the CDR3: TGTGCCAGCAGCTCGGTGACAGATACGCAGTATTTT. Translating it yields CASSSVTDTQYF.

This clonotype was counted at least ten times. The chain uses TRBV7-6 and TRBJ2-2; possible D gene TRBD2, 6 bases. The CDR3 runs to 13 residues. Germline lookup yields CDR1 SGHVS and CDR2 FNYEAQ. Trimming left V 8 bases short and J 9 bases short, with 16 bases between. In DNA, the CDR3 is TGTGCCAGCTACCCTGGGGGGAGCCGGGAGCTGTTTTTT. Its translation is CASYPGGSRELFF. The whole variable domain, remainder taken from reference TRBV7-6 and TRBJ2-2, is GAGVSQSPRYKVTKRGQDVALRCDPISGHVSLYWYRQALGQGPEFLTYFNYEAQQDKSGLPNDRFSAERPEGSISTLTIQRTEQRDSAMYRCASYPGGSRELFFGEGSRLTVL.

Only a few counts were recorded for this clonotype. The chain is built from TRBV21-1 and TRBJ2-5; the DNA was not used to check the table's D call, TRBD2. TRBV21-1 constitutes a pseudogene. The CDR3 consists of 16 residues. The CDR3 nucleotides read TGTGCCAGCAGCAAAGACTGCGGGGGGGTGGTAGAGACCCAGTACTTC. Translated: CASSKDCGGVVETQYF.

The sample holds many counts of this clonotype. The chain employs TRBV5-5 and TRBJ1-1; D may be TRBD1 (6 bases). The CDR3 spans 14 residues. V was cut by 4 bases and J by 2 bases, with 12 bases left in between. The germline gives CDR1 SGHKS, CDR2 YYEKEE (reference sequence). In DNA form, the CDR3 reads TGTGCCAGCAGCCTGGGGGGCTATAACACTGAAGCTTTCTTT. Amino acids: CASSLGGYNTEAFF.